The clone carrying this T cell receptor beta chain was counted many times. Its antigen is unknown. This CDR3 spans 14 amino acids. The V end was cut by 3 bases, the J end by 7 bases, with 15 bases between. CDR1 and CDR2 from the germline V gene are LNHDA and SQIVND (reference sequence). Sampling of bone marrow took place during active disease in every patient. The data were taken from a study of read filtering for tumor transcriptome and immune sequencing. For the study at large: Patients were about 17 male and around 13 female, mean age 65.9 years, range about 45 to 85. TCR-mapped reads were about 4.05 to 11 million with IR-seq versus about 85 to 1,300 with RNA-seq.

The study's findings and limits: Single-read clonotypes: roughly 86% of IR-seq clonotypes (approximately 3.7% of reads), 74.6% of RNA-seq clonotypes (less than 50% of reads).

Molecular barcoded adaptors covering alpha/delta and beta/gamma chains were used on around 400 ng RNA. TCRdb re-called the reads through MiXCR, storing one row per CDR3 protein. The sample records about 45,000 distinct CDR3 sequences, around 20% being singletons. This receptor was identified in a donor at least 40 years old with multiple myeloma. V usage is TRBV19 and J usage is TRBJ1-1; possibly TRBD1 for D (5 bases). The specimen was a population of CD138-negative cells sorted from bone marrow. CDR3 nucleotide sequence: TGTGCCAGTAGTATTGAGGGGAGGAGTGGTGAAGCTTTCTTT. Translating gives CASSIEGRSGEAFF.